These 16 T cell receptor beta chains were all obtained from the same sample, sequenced in a study of radiotherapy plus CTLA-4 blockade in lung cancer. Method: immunoSEQ multiplex PCR; TCRdb's copy keeps in-frame clones and lacks some. The data contain 110,000 or so clones, more than 65% of them singletons. The starting material was peripheral blood, obtained from a patient treated with radiotherapy plus ipilimumab. Receptor source: a human donor with non-small cell lung cancer who had a partial response to radiotherapy plus ipilimumab.

The chain joins TRBV21-1 to TRBJ2-7; the tabulated D call, TRBD2, remains unverified against the DNA. TRBV21-1 is a pseudogene locus. The CDR3 sequence is 16 residues long. CDR3 residues: CASSKGVRREGHEQYV. In DNA, the CDR3 is TGTGCCAGCAGCAAAGGGGTGCGGCGGGAGGGCCACGAGCAGTACGTC.

The chain recombines TRBV5-1 with TRBJ1-4; no clear D gene. This CDR3 comprises 13 residues. The V end lost 5 bases, the J end lost 3 bases, and 8 bases lay between the germline ends. Germline V gene lookup returns CDR1 SGHRS and CDR2 YFSETQ. The CDR3 region is CASRWAPNEKLFF. CDR3 nucleotide sequence: TGCGCCAGCAGGTGGGCTCCTAATGAAAAACTGTTTTTT.

The rearrangement joins TRBV6-4 to TRBJ1-1, with D possibly TRBD1 on 6 matching bases. Germline lookup yields CDR1 MRHNA and CDR2 SNTAGT. This CDR3 is built from 13 residues. The V end was cut by 6 bases, the J end by 1 base, with 9 bases between. The CDR3 DNA reads TGTGCCAGCAGAACACAGGGGAACACTGAAGCTTTCTTT. It codes for CASRTQGNTEAFF.

The chain employs TRBV6-5 and TRBJ1-2, with TRBD1 matching 8 bases. CDR1 MNHEY and CDR2 SVGAGI come from the germline V gene. With 8 bases clipped from V and 3 bases from J, the junction kept 11 bases outside the gene matches. The CDR3 consists of 15 residues. CDR3 sequence: CASHPSGGAYYGYTF. The CDR3 DNA reads TGTGCCAGCCACCCCTCAGGGGGCGCATACTATGGCTACACCTTC.

The CDR3 sequence: CASSNVAGAYNEQFF. In DNA, the CDR3 is TGTGCCAGCTCAAACGTGGCGGGAGCCTACAATGAGCAGTTCTTC. The gene calls are TRBV18 and TRBJ2-1; 7 positions agree with TRBD2. The J segment lost 2 bases and the V segment lost 5 bases, leaving 6 bases of the junction unmatched. CDR3 length: 15 residues. The germline gives CDR1 KGHSH, CDR2 LQKENI.

The gene calls are TRBV4-1 and TRBJ2-2, with a tentative D call TRBD2 (7 bases). V shed 0 bases and J shed 7 bases, with 15 bases lying between them. Germline loops: CDR1 MGHRA, CDR2 YSYEKL. This CDR3 has 16 residues. CDR3 DNA: TGCGCCAGCAGCCAAGATGGGGGGGGCTCGGTCGGGGAGCTGTTTTTT. Translated, it gives CASSQDGGGSVGELFF.

This clone was seen a handful of times. The chain joins TRBV28 to TRBJ1-5, with 9 positions matching TRBD1. The V segment lost 6 bases and the J segment 6 bases; nucleotides outside the gene matches: 12. Germline lookup yields CDR1 MDHEN and CDR2 SYDVKM. The CDR3 spans 16 residues. Written as DNA, the CDR3 is TGTGCCAGCAGCCCGGCCGGGACAGGGATTATTCAGCCCCAGCATTTT. Translating it yields CASSPAGTGIIQPQHF.

A word on this clone: The sample has other DNA sequences that encode this CDR3 too. The J gene is TRBJ2-5, the V gene TRBV9, with 10 bases that match TRBD2. This CDR3 has 16 residues. Trimming took 0 bases from V and 2 from J; bases not matched to a gene: 4. Per germline, CDR1 SGDLS and CDR2 YYNGEE. The CDR3 here is CASSVGLAGVQETQYF. The CDR3 bases are TGTGCCAGCAGCGTAGGCCTAGCGGGAGTGCAAGAGACCCAGTACTTC. Based on the CDR3 plus reference TRBV9 and TRBJ2-5, the full variable domain is DSGVTQTPKHLITATGQRVTLRCSPRSGDLSVYWYQQSLDQGLQFLIQYYNGEERAKGNILERFSAQQFPDLHSELNLSSLELGDSALYFCASSVGLAGVQETQYFGPGTRLLVL.

The V call is TRBV5-1, the J call TRBJ2-2; tentatively, D is TRBD2 (5 bases). Trimming took 0 bases from V and 6 from J, leaving 9 bases between them. The CDR3 consists of 14 residues. CDR1 SGHRS and CDR2 YFSETQ come from the germline V gene. CDR3 sequence reads: CASSLGLSPGELFF. CDR3 sequence (DNA): TGCGCCAGCAGCTTGGGACTATCCCCCGGGGAGCTGTTTTTT.

The chain is built from TRBV30 and TRBJ1-6; 9 bases are a match to TRBD1. The CDR3 extends over 15 amino acids. Trimming at V came to 4 bases and at J to 5 bases, leaving 6 bases not matched to a gene. Germline V gene data show CDR1 as GTSNPN and CDR2 as SVGIG (reference sequence). In DNA, the CDR3 is TGTGCCTGGACTCTGGGGGACAGGGATAATTCACCCCTCCACTTT. Encoded protein: CAWTLGDRDNSPLHF. The full variable domain, with the rest looked up from reference TRBV30 and TRBJ1-6, is SQTIHQWPATLVQPVGSPLSLECTVEGTSNPNLYWYRQAAGRGLQLLFYSVGIGQISSEVPQNLSASRPQDRQFILSSKKLLLSDSGFYLCAWTLGDRDNSPLHFGNGTRLTVT.

This chain links TRBV19 with TRBJ2-1; a possible D gene is TRBD1 (6 bases). CDR1 and CDR2 from the germline V gene are LNHDA and SQIVND (reference sequence). This CDR3 has 15 residues. V dropped 7 bases and J dropped 5 bases, with 18 bases sitting between them. The CDR3 sequence: CASTSSWGPHNEQFF. CDR3 coding DNA: TGTGCCAGTACCTCAAGTTGGGGGCCCCACAATGAGCAGTTCTTC.

The V call is TRBV6-1, the J call TRBJ1-5; D is uncertain. Germline V gives CDR1 MNHNS, CDR2 SASEGT. There are 14 residues in the CDR3. Trimming took 2 bases from V and 5 from J, leaving 10 bases between them. Here the CDR3 DNA reads TGTGCCAGCAGTGAACGGGGTTTGTATCAGCCCCAGCATTTT. Amino acid sequence: CASSERGLYQPQHF.

V and J are TRBV9 and TRBJ2-2, with D perhaps TRBD2 (6 bases). V shed 0 bases and J shed 1 base, with 10 bases lying between them. CDR3 length: 16 amino acids. Germline CDR1 is SGDLS and CDR2 is YYNGEE. The CDR3: CASSVDNGGNTGELFF. The CDR3 DNA sequence: TGTGCCAGCAGCGTAGATAACGGGGGGAACACCGGGGAGCTGTTTTTT.

The CDR3 coding sequence is TGTGCCAGCAGTGAAGGAGGGACTAGTAACGAGCAGTACGTC. As protein: CASSEGGTSNEQYV. The rearrangement joins TRBV6-5 to TRBJ2-7; TRBD2 matches 8 bases. The germline V gene encodes CDR1 MNHEY and CDR2 SVGAGI. Losses at the gene ends were 5 bases for V and 5 bases for J; bases not matched to a gene: 8. The CDR3 runs 14 residues.

The chain recombines TRBV5-1 with TRBJ2-1; D remains unclear. The length of the CDR3 is 16 residues. Germline V lookup: CDR1 SGHRS, CDR2 YFSETQ. V was cut by 1 base and J by 1 base, with 12 bases left in between. Here the CDR3 reads CASSLTVLLSYNEQFF. Written as DNA, the CDR3 is TGCGCCAGCAGCTTGACCGTCCTCCTATCCTACAATGAGCAGTTCTTC.

This clone came up a few times. The chain links TRBV7-9 to TRBJ1-4; 8 nucleotides line up with TRBD1. The junction had 11 bases not matched to a gene; V was cut back by 5 bases and J by 6 bases. CDR3 length: 16 residues. The germline gives CDR1 SEHNR, CDR2 FQNEAQ (reference sequence). This chain's CDR3 is CASSMRAGTGYEKLFF. CDR3 DNA: TGTGCCAGCAGCATGAGGGCTGGGACAGGCTATGAAAAACTGTTTTTT. The variable domain in full, completed from reference TRBV7-9 and TRBJ1-4, reads DTGVSQNPRHKITKRGQNVTFRCDPISEHNRLYWYRQTLGQGPEFLTYFQNEAQLEKSRLLSDRFSAERPKGSFSTLEIQRTEQGDSAMYLCASSMRAGTGYEKLFFGSGTQLSVL.